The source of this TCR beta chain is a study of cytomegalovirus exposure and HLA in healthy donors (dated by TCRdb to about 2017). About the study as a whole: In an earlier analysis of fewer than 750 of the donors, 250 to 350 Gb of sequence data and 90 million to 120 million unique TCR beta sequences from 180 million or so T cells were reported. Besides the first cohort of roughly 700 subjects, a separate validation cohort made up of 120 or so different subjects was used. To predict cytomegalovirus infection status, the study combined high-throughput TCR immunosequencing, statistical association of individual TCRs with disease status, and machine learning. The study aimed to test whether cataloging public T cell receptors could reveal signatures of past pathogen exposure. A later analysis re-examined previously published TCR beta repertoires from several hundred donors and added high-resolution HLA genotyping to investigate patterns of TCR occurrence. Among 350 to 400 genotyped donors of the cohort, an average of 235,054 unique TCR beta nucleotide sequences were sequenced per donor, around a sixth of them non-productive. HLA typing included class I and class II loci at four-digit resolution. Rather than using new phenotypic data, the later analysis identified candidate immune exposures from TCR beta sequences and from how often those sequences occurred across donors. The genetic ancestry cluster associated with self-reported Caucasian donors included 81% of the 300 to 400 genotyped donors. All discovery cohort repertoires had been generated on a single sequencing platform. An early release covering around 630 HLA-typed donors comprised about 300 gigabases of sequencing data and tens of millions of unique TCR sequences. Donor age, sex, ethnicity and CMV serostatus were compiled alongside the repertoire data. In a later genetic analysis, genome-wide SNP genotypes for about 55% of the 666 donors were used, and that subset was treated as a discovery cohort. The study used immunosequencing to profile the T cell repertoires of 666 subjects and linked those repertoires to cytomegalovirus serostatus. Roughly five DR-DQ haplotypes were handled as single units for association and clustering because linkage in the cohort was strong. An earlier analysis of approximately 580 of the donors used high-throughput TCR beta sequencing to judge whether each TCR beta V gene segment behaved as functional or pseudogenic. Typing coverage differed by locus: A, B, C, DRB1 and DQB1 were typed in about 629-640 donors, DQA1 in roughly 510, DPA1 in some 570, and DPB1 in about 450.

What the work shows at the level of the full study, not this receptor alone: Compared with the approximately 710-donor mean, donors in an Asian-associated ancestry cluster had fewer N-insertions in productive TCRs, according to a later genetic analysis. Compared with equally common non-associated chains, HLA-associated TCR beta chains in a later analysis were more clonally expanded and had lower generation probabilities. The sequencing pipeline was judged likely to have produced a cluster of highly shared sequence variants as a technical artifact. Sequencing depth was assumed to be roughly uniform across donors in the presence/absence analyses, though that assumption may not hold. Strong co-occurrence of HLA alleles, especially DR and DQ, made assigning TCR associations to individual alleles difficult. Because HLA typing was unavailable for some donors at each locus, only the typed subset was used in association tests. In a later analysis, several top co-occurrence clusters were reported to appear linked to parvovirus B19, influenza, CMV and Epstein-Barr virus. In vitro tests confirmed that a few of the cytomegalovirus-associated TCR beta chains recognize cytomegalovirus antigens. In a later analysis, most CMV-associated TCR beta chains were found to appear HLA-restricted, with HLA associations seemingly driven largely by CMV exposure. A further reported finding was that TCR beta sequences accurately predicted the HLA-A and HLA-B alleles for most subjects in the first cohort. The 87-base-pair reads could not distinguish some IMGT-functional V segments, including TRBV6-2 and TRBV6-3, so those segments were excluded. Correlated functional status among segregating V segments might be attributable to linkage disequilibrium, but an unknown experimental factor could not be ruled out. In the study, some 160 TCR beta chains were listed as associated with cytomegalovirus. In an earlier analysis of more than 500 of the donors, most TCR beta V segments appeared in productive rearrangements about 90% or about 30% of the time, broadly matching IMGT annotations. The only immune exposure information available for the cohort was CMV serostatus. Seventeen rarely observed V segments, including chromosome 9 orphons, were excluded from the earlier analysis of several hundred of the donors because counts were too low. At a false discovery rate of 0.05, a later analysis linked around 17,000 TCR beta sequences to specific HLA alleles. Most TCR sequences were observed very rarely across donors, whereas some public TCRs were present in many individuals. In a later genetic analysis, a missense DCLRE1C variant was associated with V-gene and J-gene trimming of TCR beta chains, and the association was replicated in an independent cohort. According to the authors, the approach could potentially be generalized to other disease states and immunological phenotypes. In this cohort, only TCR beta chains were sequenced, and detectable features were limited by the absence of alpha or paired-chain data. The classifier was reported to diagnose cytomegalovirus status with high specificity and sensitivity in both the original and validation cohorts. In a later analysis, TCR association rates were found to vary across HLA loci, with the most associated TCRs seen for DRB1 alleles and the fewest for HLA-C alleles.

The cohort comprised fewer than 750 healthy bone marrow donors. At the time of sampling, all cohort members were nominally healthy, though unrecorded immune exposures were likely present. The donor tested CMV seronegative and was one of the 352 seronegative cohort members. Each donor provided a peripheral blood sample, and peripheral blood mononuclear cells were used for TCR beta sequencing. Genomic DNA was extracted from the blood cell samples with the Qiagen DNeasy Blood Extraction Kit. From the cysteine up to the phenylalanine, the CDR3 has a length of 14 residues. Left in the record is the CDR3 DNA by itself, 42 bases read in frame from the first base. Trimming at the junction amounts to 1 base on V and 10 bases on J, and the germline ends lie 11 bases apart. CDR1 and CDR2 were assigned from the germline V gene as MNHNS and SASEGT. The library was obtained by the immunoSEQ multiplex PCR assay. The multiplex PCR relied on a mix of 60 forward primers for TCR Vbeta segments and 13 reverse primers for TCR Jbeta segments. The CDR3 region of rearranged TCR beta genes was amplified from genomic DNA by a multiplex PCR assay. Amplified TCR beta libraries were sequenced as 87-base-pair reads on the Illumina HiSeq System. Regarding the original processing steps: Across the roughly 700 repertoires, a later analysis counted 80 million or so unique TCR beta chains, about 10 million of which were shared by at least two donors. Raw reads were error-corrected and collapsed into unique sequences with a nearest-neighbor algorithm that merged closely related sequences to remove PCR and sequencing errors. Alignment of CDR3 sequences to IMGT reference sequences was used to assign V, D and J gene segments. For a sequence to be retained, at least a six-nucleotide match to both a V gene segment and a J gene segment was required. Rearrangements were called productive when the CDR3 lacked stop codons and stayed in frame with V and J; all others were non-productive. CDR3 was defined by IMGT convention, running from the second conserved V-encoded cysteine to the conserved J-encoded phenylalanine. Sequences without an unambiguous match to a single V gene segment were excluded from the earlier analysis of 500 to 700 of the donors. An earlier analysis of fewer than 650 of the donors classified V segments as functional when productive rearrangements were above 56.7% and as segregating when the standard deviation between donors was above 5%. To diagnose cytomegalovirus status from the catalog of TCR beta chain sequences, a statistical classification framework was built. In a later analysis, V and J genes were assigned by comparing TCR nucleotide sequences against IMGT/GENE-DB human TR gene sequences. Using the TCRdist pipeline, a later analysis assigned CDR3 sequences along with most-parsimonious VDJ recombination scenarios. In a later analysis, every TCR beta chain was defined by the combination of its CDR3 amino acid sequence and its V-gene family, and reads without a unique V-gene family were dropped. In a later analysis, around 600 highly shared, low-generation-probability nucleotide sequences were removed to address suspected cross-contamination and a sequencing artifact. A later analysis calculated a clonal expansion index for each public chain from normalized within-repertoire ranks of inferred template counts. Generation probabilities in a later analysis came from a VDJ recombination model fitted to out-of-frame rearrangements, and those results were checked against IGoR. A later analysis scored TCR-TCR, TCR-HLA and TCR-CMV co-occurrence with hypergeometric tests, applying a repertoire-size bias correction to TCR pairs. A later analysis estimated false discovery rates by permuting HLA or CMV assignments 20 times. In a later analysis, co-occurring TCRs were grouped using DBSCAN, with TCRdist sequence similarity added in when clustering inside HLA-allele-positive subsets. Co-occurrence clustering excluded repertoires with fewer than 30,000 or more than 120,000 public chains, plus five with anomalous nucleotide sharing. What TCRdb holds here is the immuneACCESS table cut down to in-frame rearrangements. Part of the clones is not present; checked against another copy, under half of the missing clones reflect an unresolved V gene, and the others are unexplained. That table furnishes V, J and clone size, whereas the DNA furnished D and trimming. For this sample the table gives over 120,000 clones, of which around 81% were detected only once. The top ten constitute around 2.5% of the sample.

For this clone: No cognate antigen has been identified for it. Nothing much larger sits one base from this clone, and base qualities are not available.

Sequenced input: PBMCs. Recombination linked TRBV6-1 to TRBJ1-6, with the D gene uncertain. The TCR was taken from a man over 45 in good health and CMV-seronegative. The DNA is TGTGCCAGCAGTGAAGTTAGAGGTGTCTCACCCCTCCACTTT. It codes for CASSEVRGVSPLHF.